This passage covers 25 T cell receptor beta chains from one sample sequenced in a study of blood T cell repertoires in COVID-19. Profiled with immunoSEQ multiplex PCR; TCRdb holds only in-frame clones, not every one. Here the sample spans tens of thousands of clones, 85% to 90% being singletons. The specimen sequenced was peripheral blood. These receptors were obtained from a human donor in a cohort sampled during active COVID-19.

The CDR3 here is CAWSQGLVYGYTF. Here the CDR3 DNA reads TGTGCCTGGAGTCAGGGACTAGTCTATGGCTACACCTTC. V is TRBV30 and J is TRBJ1-2; possible D gene TRBD1, 5 bases. The CDR3 has 13 amino acids. Germline CDR1 is GTSNPN and CDR2 is SVGIG (reference sequence). Trimming cost V 2 bases and J 4 bases, with 11 bases left between them. The full variable domain, its missing parts supplied by reference TRBV30 and TRBJ1-2, is SQTIHQWPATLVQPVGSPLSLECTVEGTSNPNLYWYRQAAGRGLQLLFYSVGIGQISSEVPQNLSASRPQDRQFILSSKKLLLSDSGFYLCAWSQGLVYGYTFGSGTRLTVV.

The V and J genes are TRBV19 and TRBJ2-1; 7 nucleotides match TRBD1. The V gene's germline CDR1 is LNHDA and CDR2 SQIVND (reference sequence). CDR3 length: 15 residues. After removal of 2 bases from V and 4 bases from J, the junction contained 5 bases not matched to a gene. The CDR3 DNA reads TGTGCCAGTAGTATAAGAGGGGGCTCGTACAATGAGCAGTTCTTC. It encodes CASSIRGGSYNEQFF.

The CDR3 reads CASSPDSGQGNEQFF. In DNA, the CDR3 is TGTGCCAGCAGTCCAGATTCGGGACAGGGCAATGAGCAGTTCTTC. The rearrangement uses TRBV6-4 and TRBJ2-1, with 9 bases aligning to TRBD1. Germline V gene data show CDR1 as MRHNA and CDR2 as SNTAGT. The CDR3 length is 15 residues. With 5 bases clipped from V and 6 bases from J, the junction kept 8 bases outside the gene matches.

This clone appeared once. The V and J genes are TRBV2 and TRBJ2-6, with D possibly TRBD2 on 6 matching bases. CDR1 is SNHLY and CDR2 is FYNNEI in the germline V gene. CDR3 length: 14 amino acids. V lost 8 bases and J 2 bases, leaving 10 bases between the germline ends. The CDR3: CASPRRAGANVLTF. CDR3 sequence (DNA): TGTGCCAGCCCGAGGAGGGCTGGGGCCAACGTCCTGACTTTC.

This clone has just one count. V is TRBV5-6 and J is TRBJ2-1; TRBD2 aligns across 8 bases. This CDR3 is built from 17 residues. Per the germline V gene, CDR1 is SGHDT and CDR2 is YYEEEE. The J segment lost 7 bases and the V segment lost 0 bases, leaving 12 bases of the junction unmatched. CDR3 loop: CASSLVVSSGLFNEQFF. The CDR3 DNA is TGTGCCAGCAGCTTGGTGGTGTCTAGCGGGTTATTTAATGAGCAGTTCTTC.

The rearrangement uses TRBV6-1 and TRBJ1-5, with no clear D. The CDR3 has 19 amino acids. Germline loops: CDR1 MNHNS, CDR2 SASEGT. V was pared by 3 bases and J by 11 bases, with 32 bases between. The CDR3 sequence is CASSESSVILQLGSRAQHF. In nucleotides, the CDR3 is TGTGCCAGCAGTGAGTCTTCGGTCATTTTGCAATTGGGGAGTCGGGCCCAGCATTTT.

The chain combines TRBV9 with TRBJ1-2, with TRBD1 matching 7 bases. V lost 4 bases, J lost 0 bases, and 6 bases stayed unmatched. Germline V gives CDR1 SGDLS, CDR2 YYNGEE. This CDR3 region has 15 residues. The CDR3 region is CASSTGTASNYGYTF. CDR3 in DNA: TGTGCCAGCAGCACCGGGACAGCTTCTAACTATGGCTACACCTTC.

This clone was seen more than once but under ten times. The chain has TRBV7-2 and TRBJ2-5; tentative D call: TRBD2 (5 bases). Germline V gene sequence: CDR1 SGHTA, CDR2 FQGNSA. This CDR3 is 13 amino acids long. Trimming pared 2 bases from V and 3 bases from J, leaving 7 bases between. Written as DNA, the CDR3 is TGTGCCAGCAGCTTATCGCGGGAAGAGACCCAGTACTTC. This gives the protein CASSLSREETQYF. The variable domain in full, with the rest retrieved from reference TRBV7-2 and TRBJ2-5, is GAGVSQSPSNKVTEKGKDVELRCDPISGHTALYWYRQSLGQGLEFLIYFQGNSAPDKSGLPSDRFSAERTGGSVSTLTIQRTQQEDSAVYLCASSLSREETQYFGPGTRLLVL.

The genes are TRBV27 and TRBJ2-3; 7 bases are a match to TRBD2. After removal of 5 bases from V and 4 bases from J, the junction contained 6 bases not matched to a gene. This CDR3 region has 14 residues. Germline V gene sequence: CDR1 MNHEY, CDR2 SMNVEV (reference sequence). The CDR3 spells CASSASGNSDTQYF. The CDR3 DNA sequence: TGTGCCAGCAGTGCTAGCGGTAATTCAGATACGCAGTATTTT.

The chain recombines TRBV7-8 with TRBJ1-1; 7 nucleotides align to TRBD1. Germline assignment: CDR1 SGHVS and CDR2 FQNEAQ. V gave up 5 bases and J gave up 2 bases; unmatched junction bases: 8. The CDR3 has 15 amino acids. CDR3 nucleotide sequence: TGTGCCAGCAGCCCAACCACAGGGGATAACACTGAAGCTTTCTTT. Its translation: CASSPTTGDNTEAFF. The variable domain in full, completed from reference TRBV7-8 and TRBJ1-1, reads GAGVSQSPRYKVAKRGQDVALRCDPISGHVSLFWYQQALGQGPEFLTYFQNEAQLDKSGLPSDRFFAERPEGSVSTLKIQRTQQEDSAVYLCASSPTTGDNTEAFFGQGTRLTVV.

The chain links TRBV19 to TRBJ1-3; TRBD1 matches 8 bases. From germline, CDR1 is LNHDA and CDR2 SQIVND (reference sequence). This CDR3 is 16 amino acids long. V lost 3 bases, J lost 0 bases, and 4 bases stayed unmatched. The CDR3 sequence is CASSIRTGSSGNTIYF. The CDR3 DNA follows: TGTGCCAGTAGTATTAGGACAGGGTCCTCTGGAAACACCATATATTTT. Using reference TRBV19 and TRBJ1-3 for the parts outside the CDR3, the full variable domain is DGGITQSPKYLFRKEGQNVTLSCEQNLNHDAMYWYRQDPGQGLRLIYYSQIVNDFQKGDIAEGYSVSREKKESFPLTVTSAQKNPTAFYLCASSIRTGSSGNTIYFGEGSWLTVV.

The chain joins TRBV2 to TRBJ2-1; D call uncertain. This CDR3 has 13 amino acids. The germline V gene encodes CDR1 SNHLY and CDR2 FYNNEI. V lost 7 bases and J 3 bases, leaving 10 bases between the germline ends. The CDR3 bases are TGTGCCAGCATACCGGGTGACTACAATGAGCAGTTCTTC. Translation: CASIPGDYNEQFF. Looking up the rest from reference TRBV2 and TRBJ2-1 gives the full variable domain: EPEVTQTPSHQVTQMGQEVILRCVPISNHLYFYWYRQILGQKVEFLVSFYNNEISEKSEIFDDQFSVERPDGSNFTLKIRSTKLEDSAMYFCASIPGDYNEQFFGPGTRLTVL.

The V and J genes are TRBV29-1 and TRBJ2-5, with 9 bases aligning to TRBD2. The CDR3 covers 13 residues. Trimming cost V 4 bases and J 6 bases; bases outside gene matches: 6. Per the germline V gene, CDR1 is SQVTM and CDR2 is ANQGSEA. The CDR3 nucleotides read TGCAGCGTTGGTAGTAGCGGGAGTAAGACCCAGTACTTC. Amino acid sequence: CSVGSSGSKTQYF.

A single count supports this clone. The gene calls are TRBV16 and TRBJ2-7, with D perhaps matching TRBD1 (8 bases). The CDR3 is 15 residues long. Trimming cost V 4 bases and J 6 bases, with 19 bases left between them. Germline V gene data show CDR1 as KGHSY and CDR2 as FQNENV. The CDR3 here is CASSRYGQGGTEQYF. The DNA for the CDR3 is TGTGCCAGCAGCCGGTACGGACAGGGAGGGACCGAGCAGTACTTC. Combining the CDR3 with reference TRBV16 and TRBJ2-7 gives the whole variable domain GEEVAQTPKHLVRGEGQKAKLYCAPIKGHSYVFWYQQVLKNEFKFLISFQNENVFDETGMPKERFSAKCLPNSPCSLEIQATKLEDSAVYFCASSRYGQGGTEQYFGPGTRLTVT.

The chain couples TRBV9 to TRBJ2-1, with 8 bases lining up with TRBD2. The V segment lost 3 bases and the J segment 6 bases; nucleotides outside the gene matches: 8. CDR3 length equals 15 residues. Per the germline V gene, CDR1 is SGDLS and CDR2 is YYNGEE. The CDR3 region has the DNA TGTGCCAGCAGCGCGCCGGGACTAGGGTTCAATGAGCAGTTCTTC. It is translated as CASSAPGLGFNEQFF.

The V and J genes are TRBV18 and TRBJ1-4; weak D call: TRBD1 (6 bases). In germline, CDR1 is KGHSH, CDR2 LQKENI. The CDR3 has 15 amino acids. V shed 6 bases and J shed 2 bases, with 13 bases lying between them. CDR3 protein: CASSLGAGTNEKLFF. The DNA for the CDR3 is TGTGCCAGCTCTTTGGGGGCCGGCACTAATGAAAAACTGTTTTTT. Complete variable domain (other parts from reference TRBV18 and TRBJ1-4): NAGVMQNPRHLVRRRGQEARLRCSPMKGHSHVYWYRQLPEEGLKFMVYLQKENIIDESGMPKERFSAEFPKEGPSILRIQQVVRGDSAAYFCASSLGAGTNEKLFFGSGTQLSVL.

The chain carries TRBV30 and TRBJ2-1, with D uncertain. The V gene's germline CDR1 is GTSNPN and CDR2 SVGIG (reference sequence). V lost 0 bases, J lost 5 bases, and 2 bases lay in between. This CDR3 has 11 residues. CDR3 loop: CAWSVNNEQFF. In DNA, the CDR3 is TGTGCCTGGAGTGTTAACAATGAGCAGTTCTTC.

V and J are TRBV27 and TRBJ2-7; D may be TRBD1 (6 bases). CDR1 is MNHEY and CDR2 is SMNVEV in the germline V gene (reference sequence). This CDR3 comprises 15 residues. Trimming shortened V by 0 bases and J by 3 bases, and 12 bases separated the two germline ends. CDR3 sequence (DNA): TGTGCCAGCAGTTTATCCCTTGGGGGCAGCTACGAGCAGTACTTC. Protein product: CASSLSLGGSYEQYF.

The V gene is TRBV27, the J gene TRBJ2-1, with TRBD2 matching 7 bases. Looked up from germline, CDR1 is MNHEY and CDR2 is SMNVEV (reference sequence). V was clipped by 4 bases and J by 8 bases; unmatched bases: 11. This CDR3 comprises 15 residues. The CDR3 loop is CASSSIAGGSDEQFF. The CDR3 DNA follows: TGTGCCAGCAGTTCAATTGCCGGGGGGAGCGATGAGCAGTTCTTC.

The gene calls are TRBV15 and TRBJ1-2; D is possibly TRBD1 (6 bases). Trimming shortened V by 5 bases and J by 4 bases, and 11 bases separated the two germline ends. Germline CDR1 reads LNHNV; CDR2 reads YYDKDF (reference sequence). The CDR3 sequence is 13 residues long. The DNA of the CDR3 is TGTGCCACCAGCCCAGGGGATCGCTATGGCTACACCTTC. Translation: CATSPGDRYGYTF.

The chain combines TRBV2 with TRBJ1-5; D gene ambiguous. CDR3 size: 16 residues. The germline V and J ends were trimmed by 1 base and 1 base, with 11 bases remaining between them. Germline V gene lookup returns CDR1 SNHLY and CDR2 FYNNEI. The chain's CDR3 is CASSEGGVGSNQPQHF. In DNA, the CDR3 is TGTGCCAGCAGTGAAGGCGGGGTTGGAAGCAATCAGCCCCAGCATTTT. The entire variable domain, with the rest obtained from reference TRBV2 and TRBJ1-5, is as follows: EPEVTQTPSHQVTQMGQEVILRCVPISNHLYFYWYRQILGQKVEFLVSFYNNEISEKSEIFDDQFSVERPDGSNFTLKIRSTKLEDSAMYFCASSEGGVGSNQPQHFGDGTRLSIL.

V usage is TRBV7-2 and J usage is TRBJ2-1; perhaps TRBD2 as D (5 bases). V lost 2 bases to trimming and J lost 10 bases, with 18 bases between them. The CDR3 loop spans 15 amino acids. The V gene's germline CDR1 is SGHTA and CDR2 FQGNSA. CDR3 in amino acids: CASSLTLSPAGEQFF. The CDR3 nucleotides are TGTGCCAGCAGCTTAACGCTCTCTCCGGCGGGCGAGCAGTTCTTC.

The V and J genes are TRBV25-1 and TRBJ2-5; tentative D call: TRBD1 (6 bases). CDR1 is MGHDK, CDR2 SYGVNS, per germline. V dropped 6 bases and J dropped 5 bases, with 19 bases sitting between them. The CDR3 contains 15 residues. CDR3 protein: CASRRRQGRWETQYF. The CDR3 region has the DNA TGTGCCAGCAGACGTCGTCAGGGGAGATGGGAGACCCAGTACTTC.

This chain uses TRBV6-5 with TRBJ1-6; D gene ambiguous. CDR3 length: 14 residues. The V gene lost 5 bases and the J gene lost 6 bases, with 11 bases spanning the gap. Germline V gene lookup returns CDR1 MNHEY and CDR2 SVGAGI. CDR3 in DNA: TGTGCCAGCAGTCTAGCCGAACTTAATTCACCCCTCCACTTT. Its protein is CASSLAELNSPLHF.

This clone was observed a single time. CDR3 region: CAISDGTGEGYF. For the CDR3, the DNA is TGTGCCATCAGTGATGGGACAGGGGAGGGTTACTTC. The gene calls are TRBV10-3 and TRBJ2-7; 10 bases align to TRBD1. Germline V lookup: CDR1 ENHRY, CDR2 SYGVKD. This CDR3 contains 12 residues. V was clipped by 3 bases and J by 13 bases; unmatched bases: 6.